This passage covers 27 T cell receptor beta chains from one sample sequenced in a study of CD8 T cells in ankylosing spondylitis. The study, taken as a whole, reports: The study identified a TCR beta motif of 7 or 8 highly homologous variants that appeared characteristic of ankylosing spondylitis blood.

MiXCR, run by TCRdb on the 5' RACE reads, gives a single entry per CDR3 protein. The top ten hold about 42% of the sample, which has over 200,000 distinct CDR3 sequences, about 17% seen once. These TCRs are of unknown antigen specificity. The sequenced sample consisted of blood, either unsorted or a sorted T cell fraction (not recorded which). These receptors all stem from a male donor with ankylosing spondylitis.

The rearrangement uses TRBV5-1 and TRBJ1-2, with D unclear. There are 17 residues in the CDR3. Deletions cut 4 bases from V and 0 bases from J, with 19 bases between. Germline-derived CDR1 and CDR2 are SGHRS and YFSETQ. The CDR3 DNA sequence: TGCGCCAGCAGCCCCTCGGTGGCCCCCATGACTAACTATGGCTACACCTTC. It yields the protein CASSPSVAPMTNYGYTF.

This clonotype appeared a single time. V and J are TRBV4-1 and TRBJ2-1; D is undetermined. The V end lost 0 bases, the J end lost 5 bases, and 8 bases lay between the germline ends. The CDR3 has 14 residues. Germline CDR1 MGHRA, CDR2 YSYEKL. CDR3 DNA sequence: TGCGCCAGCAGCCAAGATGTGGAGAACAATGAGCAGTTCTTC. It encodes CASSQDVENNEQFF.

The CDR3: CASSSITGMANVLTF. The CDR3 nucleotides read TGTGCCAGCAGCTCTATAACAGGGATGGCCAACGTCCTGACTTTC. The chain joins TRBV7-9 to TRBJ2-6; possible D gene TRBD1, 6 bases. Trimming cost V 4 bases and J 6 bases, with 13 bases left between them. The CDR3 has 15 residues. Germline V CDR1 and CDR2: SEHNR, FQNEAQ (reference sequence).

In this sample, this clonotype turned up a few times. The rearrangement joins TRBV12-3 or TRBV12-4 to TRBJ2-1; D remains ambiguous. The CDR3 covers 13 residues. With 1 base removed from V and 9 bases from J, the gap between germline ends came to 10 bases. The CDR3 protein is CASSLGPGPEQFF. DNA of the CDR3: TGTGCCAGCAGTTTAGGCCCGGGCCCTGAGCAGTTCTTC.

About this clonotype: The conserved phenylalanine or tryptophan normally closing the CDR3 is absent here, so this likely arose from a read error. The CDR3 loop reads CASSPRTGLLFWDTIYY. Written as DNA, the CDR3 is TGTGCCAGCAGTCCGAGGACAGGCCTTCTCTTTTGGGACACCATATATTAT. The chain uses TRBV6-1 and TRBJ1-3; TRBD1 agrees at 7 bases. The CDR3 contains 17 residues. Losses at the gene ends were 5 bases for V and 8 bases for J; bases not matched to a gene: 18. Germline lookup yields CDR1 MNHNS and CDR2 SASEGT.

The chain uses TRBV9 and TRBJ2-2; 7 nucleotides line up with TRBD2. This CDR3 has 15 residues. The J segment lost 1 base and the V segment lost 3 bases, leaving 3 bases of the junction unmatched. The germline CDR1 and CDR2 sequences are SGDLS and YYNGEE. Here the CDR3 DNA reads TGTGCCAGCAGCGCCCCGGGGGGGAACACCGGGGAGCTGTTTTTT. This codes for CASSAPGGNTGELFF.

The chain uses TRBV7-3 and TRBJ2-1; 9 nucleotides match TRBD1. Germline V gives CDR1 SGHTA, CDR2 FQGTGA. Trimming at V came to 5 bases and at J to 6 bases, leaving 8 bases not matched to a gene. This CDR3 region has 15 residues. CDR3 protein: CASSPRQGVFNEQFF. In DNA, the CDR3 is TGTGCCAGCAGCCCTCGACAGGGGGTTTTCAATGAGCAGTTCTTC.

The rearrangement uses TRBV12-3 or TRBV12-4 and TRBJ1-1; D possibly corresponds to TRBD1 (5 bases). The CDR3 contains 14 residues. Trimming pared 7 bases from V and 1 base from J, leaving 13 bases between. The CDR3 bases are TGTGCCAGCACCCTCGGGGGGGAGAACACTGAAGCTTTCTTT. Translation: CASTLGGENTEAFF.

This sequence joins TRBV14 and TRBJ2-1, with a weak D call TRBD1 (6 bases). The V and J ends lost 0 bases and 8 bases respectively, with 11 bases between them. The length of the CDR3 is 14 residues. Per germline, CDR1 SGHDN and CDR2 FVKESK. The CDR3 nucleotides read TGTGCCAGCAGCCAAGATACAGGGTGGTATGAGCAGTTCTTC. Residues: CASSQDTGWYEQFF.

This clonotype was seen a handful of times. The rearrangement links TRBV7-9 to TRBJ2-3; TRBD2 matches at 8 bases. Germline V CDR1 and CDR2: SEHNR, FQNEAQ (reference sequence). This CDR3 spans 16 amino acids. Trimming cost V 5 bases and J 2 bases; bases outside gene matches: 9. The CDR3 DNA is TGTGCCAGCAGCCCCCCGGGGACTAGACTCACAGATACGCAGTATTTT. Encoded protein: CASSPPGTRLTDTQYF.

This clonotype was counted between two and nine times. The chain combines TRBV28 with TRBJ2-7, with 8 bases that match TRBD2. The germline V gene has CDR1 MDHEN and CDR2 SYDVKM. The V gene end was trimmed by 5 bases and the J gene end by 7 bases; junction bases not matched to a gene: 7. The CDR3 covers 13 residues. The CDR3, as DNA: TGTGCCAGCAGTCAAGCGGGGGACGGAGAGCAGTACTTC. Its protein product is CASSQAGDGEQYF.

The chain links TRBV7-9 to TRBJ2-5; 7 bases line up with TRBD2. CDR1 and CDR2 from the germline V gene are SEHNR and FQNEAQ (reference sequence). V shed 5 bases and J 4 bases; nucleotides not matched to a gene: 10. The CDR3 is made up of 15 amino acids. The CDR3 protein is CASSDILALGETQYF. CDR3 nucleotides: TGTGCCAGCAGCGACATACTAGCGCTGGGAGAGACCCAGTACTTC.

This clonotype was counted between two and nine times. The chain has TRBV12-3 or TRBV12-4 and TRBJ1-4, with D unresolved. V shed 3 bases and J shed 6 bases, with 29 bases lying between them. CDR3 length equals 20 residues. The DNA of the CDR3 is TGTGCCAGCAGTTTTGGGTCCGGGGTAAACCCGGAGAGGTTCCATGAAAAACTGTTTTTT. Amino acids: CASSFGSGVNPERFHEKLFF.

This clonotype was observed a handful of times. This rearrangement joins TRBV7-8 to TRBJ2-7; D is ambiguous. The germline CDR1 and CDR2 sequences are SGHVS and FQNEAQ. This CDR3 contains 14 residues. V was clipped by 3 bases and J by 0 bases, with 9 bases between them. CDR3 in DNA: TGTGCCAGCAGCTTCCTCACCAACTCCTACGAGCAGTACTTC. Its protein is CASSFLTNSYEQYF.

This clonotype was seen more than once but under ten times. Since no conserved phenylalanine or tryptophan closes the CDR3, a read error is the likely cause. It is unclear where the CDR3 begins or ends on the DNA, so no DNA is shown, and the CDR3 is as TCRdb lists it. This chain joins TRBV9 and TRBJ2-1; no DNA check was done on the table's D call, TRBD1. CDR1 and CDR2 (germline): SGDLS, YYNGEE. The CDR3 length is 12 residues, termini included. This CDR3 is CASSAGTGPLSI.

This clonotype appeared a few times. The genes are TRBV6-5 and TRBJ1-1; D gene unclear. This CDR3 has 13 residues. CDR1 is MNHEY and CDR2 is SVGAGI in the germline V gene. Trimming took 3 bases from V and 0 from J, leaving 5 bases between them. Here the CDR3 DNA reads TGTGCCAGCAGTTATAATCTGAACACTGAAGCTTTCTTT. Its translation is CASSYNLNTEAFF.

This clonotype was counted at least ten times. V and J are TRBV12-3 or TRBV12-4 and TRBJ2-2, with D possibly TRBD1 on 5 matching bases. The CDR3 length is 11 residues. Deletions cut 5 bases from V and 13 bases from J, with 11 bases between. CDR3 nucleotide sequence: TGTGCCAGCAGTCCGTATACAGGGCTGTTTTTT. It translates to CASSPYTGLFF.

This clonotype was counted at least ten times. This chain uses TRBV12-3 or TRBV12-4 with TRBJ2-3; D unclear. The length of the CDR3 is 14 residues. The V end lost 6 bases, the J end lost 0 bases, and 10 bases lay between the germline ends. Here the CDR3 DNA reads TGTGCCAGCAGCCGGTCGGGTAGCACAGATACGCAGTATTTT. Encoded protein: CASSRSGSTDTQYF.

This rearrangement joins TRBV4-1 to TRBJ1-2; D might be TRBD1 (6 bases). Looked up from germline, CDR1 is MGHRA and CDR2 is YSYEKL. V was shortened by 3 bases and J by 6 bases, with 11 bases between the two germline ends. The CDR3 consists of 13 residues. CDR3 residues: CASSHMYRDGYTF. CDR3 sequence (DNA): TGCGCCAGCAGCCACATGTACAGGGATGGCTACACCTTC.

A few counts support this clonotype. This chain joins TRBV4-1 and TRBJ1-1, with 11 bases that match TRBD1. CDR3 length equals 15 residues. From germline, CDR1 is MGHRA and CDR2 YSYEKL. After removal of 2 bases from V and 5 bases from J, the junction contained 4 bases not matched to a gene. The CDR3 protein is CASSQYGTGGTEAFF. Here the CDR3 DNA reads TGCGCCAGCAGCCAATACGGGACAGGGGGTACTGAAGCTTTCTTT.

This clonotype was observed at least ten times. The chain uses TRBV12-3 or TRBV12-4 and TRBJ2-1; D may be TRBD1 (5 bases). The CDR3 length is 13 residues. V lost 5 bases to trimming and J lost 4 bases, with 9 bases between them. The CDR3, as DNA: TGTGCCAGCAGTGCGACAGTATACAATGAGCAGTTCTTC. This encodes CASSATVYNEQFF.

The CDR3 bases are TGTGCCAGCAGTTACAATGCCCGCGTAGGTGAGCAGTTCTTC. Its protein product is CASSYNARVGEQFF. The genes are TRBV6-5 and TRBJ2-1, with D unclear. Germline CDR1 and CDR2: MNHEY and SVGAGI. CDR3 size: 14 residues. V was cut by 2 bases and J by 9 bases, with 14 bases left in between.

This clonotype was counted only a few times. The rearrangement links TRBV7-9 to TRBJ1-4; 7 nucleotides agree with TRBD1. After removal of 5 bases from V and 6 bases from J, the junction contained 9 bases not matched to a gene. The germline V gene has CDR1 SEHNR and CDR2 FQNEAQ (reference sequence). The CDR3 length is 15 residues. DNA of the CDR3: TGTGCCAGCAGCGTCCGACAGGGTACGGATGAAAAACTGTTTTTT. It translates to CASSVRQGTDEKLFF.

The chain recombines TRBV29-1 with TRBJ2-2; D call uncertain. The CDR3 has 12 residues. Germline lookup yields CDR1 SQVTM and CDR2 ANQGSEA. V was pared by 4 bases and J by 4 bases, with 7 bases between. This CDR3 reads CSVGMTTGELFF. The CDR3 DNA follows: TGCAGCGTTGGGATGACCACCGGGGAGCTGTTTTTT.

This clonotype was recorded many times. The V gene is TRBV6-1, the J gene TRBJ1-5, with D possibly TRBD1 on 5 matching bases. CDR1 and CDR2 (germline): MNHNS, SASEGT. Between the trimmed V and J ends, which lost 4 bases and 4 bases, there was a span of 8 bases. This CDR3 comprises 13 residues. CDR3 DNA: TGTGCCAGCAGTGCGGGACGTAATCAGCCCCAGCATTTT. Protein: CASSAGRNQPQHF.

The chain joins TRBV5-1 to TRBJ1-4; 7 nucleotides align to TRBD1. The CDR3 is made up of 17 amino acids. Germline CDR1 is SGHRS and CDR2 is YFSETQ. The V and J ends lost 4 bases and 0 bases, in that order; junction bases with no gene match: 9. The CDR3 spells CASSPATGSPTNEKLFF. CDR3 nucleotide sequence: TGCGCCAGCAGCCCAGCGACAGGGAGCCCAACTAATGAAAAACTGTTTTTT. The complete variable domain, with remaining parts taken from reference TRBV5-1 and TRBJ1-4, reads KAGVTQTPRYLIKTRGQQVTLSCSPISGHRSVSWYQQTPGQGLQFLFEYFSETQRNKGNFPGRFSGRQFSNSRSEMNVSTLELGDSALYLCASSPATGSPTNEKLFFGSGTQLSVL.

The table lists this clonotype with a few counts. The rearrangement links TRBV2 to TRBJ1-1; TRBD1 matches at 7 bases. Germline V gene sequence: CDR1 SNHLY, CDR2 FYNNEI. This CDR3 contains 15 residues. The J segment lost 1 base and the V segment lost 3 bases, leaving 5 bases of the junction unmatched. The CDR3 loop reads CASSDVDRTNTEAFF. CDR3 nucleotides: TGTGCCAGCAGTGATGTGGACAGGACGAACACTGAAGCTTTCTTT.